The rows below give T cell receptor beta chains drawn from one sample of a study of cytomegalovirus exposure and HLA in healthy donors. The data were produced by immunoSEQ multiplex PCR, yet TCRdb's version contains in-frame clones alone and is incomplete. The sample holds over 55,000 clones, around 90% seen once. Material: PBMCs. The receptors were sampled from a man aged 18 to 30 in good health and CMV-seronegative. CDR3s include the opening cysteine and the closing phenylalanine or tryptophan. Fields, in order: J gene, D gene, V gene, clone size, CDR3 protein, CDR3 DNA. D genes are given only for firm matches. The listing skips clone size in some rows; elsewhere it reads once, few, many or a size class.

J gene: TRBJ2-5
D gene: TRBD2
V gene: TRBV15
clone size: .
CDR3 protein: CATSREAGGGETQYF
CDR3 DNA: TGTGCCACCAGCAGAGAAGCGGGAGGAGGAGAGACCCAGTACTTC

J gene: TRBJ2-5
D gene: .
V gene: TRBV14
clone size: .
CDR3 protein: CASSQVRGRQETQYF
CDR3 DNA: TGTGCCAGCAGCCAAGTTCGAGGGAGACAAGAGACCCAGTACTTC

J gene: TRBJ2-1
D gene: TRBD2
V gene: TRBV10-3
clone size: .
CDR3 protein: CAISQRDLNEQFF
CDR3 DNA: TGTGCCATCAGCCAGCGGGACCTCAATGAGCAGTTCTTC

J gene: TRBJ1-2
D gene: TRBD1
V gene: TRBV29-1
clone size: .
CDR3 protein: CSVEESQGAPGGYTF
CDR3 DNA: TGCAGCGTTGAAGAGTCACAGGGGGCCCCGGGTGGCTACACCTTC

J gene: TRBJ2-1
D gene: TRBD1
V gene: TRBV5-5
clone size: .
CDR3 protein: CASSPGQVHEQFF
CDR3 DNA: TGTGCCAGCAGCCCGGGACAGGTCCATGAGCAGTTCTTC

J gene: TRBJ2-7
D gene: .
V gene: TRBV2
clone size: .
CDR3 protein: CASSQIAASYEQYF
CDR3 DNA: TGTGCCAGCAGTCAAATAGCGGCCTCCTACGAGCAGTACTTC

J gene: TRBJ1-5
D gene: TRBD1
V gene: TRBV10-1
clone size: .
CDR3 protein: CASIRGQASDSNQPQHF
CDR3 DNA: TGCGCCAGCATAAGGGGACAGGCCTCGGACAGCAATCAGCCCCAGCATTTT

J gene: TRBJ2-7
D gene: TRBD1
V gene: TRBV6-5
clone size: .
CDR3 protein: CASSLGQPYEQYF
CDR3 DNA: TGTGCCAGCAGTTTGGGACAGCCCTACGAGCAGTACTTC

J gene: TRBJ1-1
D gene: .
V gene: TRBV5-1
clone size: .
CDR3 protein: CASSLVVNTEAFF
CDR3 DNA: TGCGCCAGCAGCTTGGTCGTGAACACTGAAGCTTTCTTT

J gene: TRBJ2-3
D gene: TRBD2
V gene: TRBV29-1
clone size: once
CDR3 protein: CSSSPSGGAKDTQYF
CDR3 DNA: TGCAGTTCCTCCCCTAGCGGGGGTGCGAAAGATACGCAGTATTTT

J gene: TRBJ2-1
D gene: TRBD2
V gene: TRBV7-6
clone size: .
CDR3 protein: CASSLIGTSGYNEQFF
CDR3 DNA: TGTGCCAGCAGCTTAATTGGGACTAGCGGGTACAATGAGCAGTTCTTC

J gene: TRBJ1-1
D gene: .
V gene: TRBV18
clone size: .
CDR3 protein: CASSPRRGAEAFF
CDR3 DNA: TGTGCCAGCTCACCCCGGAGGGGCGCTGAAGCTTTCTTT

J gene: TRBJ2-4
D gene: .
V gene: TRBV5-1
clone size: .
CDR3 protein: CASSTKGGGNIQYF
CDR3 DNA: TGCGCCAGCAGCACCAAAGGGGGGGGAAACATTCAGTACTTC

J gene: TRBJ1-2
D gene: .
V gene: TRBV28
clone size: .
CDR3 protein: CASSSTGDYGYTF
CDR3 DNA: TGTGCCAGCAGTTCAACAGGAGACTATGGCTACACCTTC

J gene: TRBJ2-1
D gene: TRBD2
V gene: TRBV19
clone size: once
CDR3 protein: CASSIRASGSSYNEQFF
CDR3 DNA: TGTGCCAGTAGTATAAGGGCTAGCGGAAGCTCCTACAATGAGCAGTTCTTC

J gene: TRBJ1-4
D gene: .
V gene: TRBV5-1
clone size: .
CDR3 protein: CASSLKNRQSPNEKLFF
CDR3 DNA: TGCGCCAGCAGCTTAAAAAACCGACAGAGCCCTAATGAAAAACTGTTTTTT

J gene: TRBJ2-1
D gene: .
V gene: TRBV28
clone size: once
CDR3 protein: CASSHGGLTSSYNEQFF
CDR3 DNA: TGTGCCAGCTCACACGGGGGTTTAACGAGCTCCTACAATGAGCAGTTCTTC

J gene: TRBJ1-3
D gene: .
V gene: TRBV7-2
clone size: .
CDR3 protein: CASSLLAGQSGNTIYF
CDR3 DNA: TGTGCCAGCAGCTTACTTGCAGGGCAGTCTGGAAACACCATATATTTT

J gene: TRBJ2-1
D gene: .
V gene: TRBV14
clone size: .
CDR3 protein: CASSQRLGQEQFF
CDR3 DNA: TGTGCCAGCAGCCAGCGACTAGGCCAAGAGCAGTTCTTC

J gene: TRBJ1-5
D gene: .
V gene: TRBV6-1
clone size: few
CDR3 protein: CASSEAQAQQPQHF
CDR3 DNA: TGTGCCAGCAGTGAAGCCCAAGCCCAACAGCCCCAGCATTTT

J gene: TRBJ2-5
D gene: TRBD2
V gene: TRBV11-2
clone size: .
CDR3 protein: CASSLQASGSSKTQYF
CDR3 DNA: TGTGCCAGCAGCTTACAAGCAAGCGGGAGTAGTAAGACCCAGTACTTC

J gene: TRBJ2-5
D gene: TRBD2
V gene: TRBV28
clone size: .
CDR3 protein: CASRGAGGETQYF
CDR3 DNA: TGTGCCAGCAGAGGGGCGGGAGGTGAGACCCAGTACTTC